The clone carrying this T cell receptor (beta chain) showed up just a few times. Antigen specificity is unknown. Constant-region reverse primers amplified full-length variable regions, followed by semi-nested Nested Universal Primer A PCR. TCRdb recomputed calls from the 5' RACE reads with MiXCR, one row per CDR3 protein. Of fewer than 60,000 distinct CDR3 sequences listed, around 26% were seen once; the top ten hold 2.1%. Study observations and caveats: Tumor memory CD4+ T cell TCR gene usage clustered with blood and lymph node memory CD4+ cells and lymph node naive CD4+ cells. Larger-cohort validation covered only one TCR beta V-J rearrangement.

The CDR3 length is 16 residues. CDR1 and CDR2 (germline): SGHRS, YFSETQ. Trimming pared 3 bases from V and 2 bases from J, leaving 17 bases between. The gene calls are TRBV5-1 and TRBJ2-5, with D perhaps given as TRBD1 or TRBD2 (6 bases each). This clonotype was sampled from a female donor with breast cancer. The sequencing sample was made of naive CD4+ T cells sorted from blood. This sample's subset: naive CD4+ T cells, CD4+CD45RA+CD25-. CDR3 residues: CASSWSTGRRQETQYF. The CDR3 nucleotides are TGCGCCAGCAGCTGGAGTACAGGGAGGCGACAAGAGACCCAGTACTTC.